The entry below gives a single T cell receptor beta chain sequence along with its context. Its antigen is unidentified. The data belong to a study of cytomegalovirus exposure and HLA in healthy donors. V lost 3 bases, J lost 3 bases, and 1 base stayed unmatched. The CDR3 length is 15 residues. The germline gives CDR1 SGHAT, CDR2 FQNNGV. From the roughly 120-subject validation cohort, which was separate from the roughly 610-subject first cohort, the donors were drawn. Sequencing used immunoSEQ multiplex PCR; TCRdb keeps in-frame clones, though not all of them. Found here are roughly 50,000 clones, 80% to 95% of them singletons; the top ten hold approximately 3%. Study-level findings and limits: Cytomegalovirus-associated status was assigned to about 160 TCR beta chains.

This chain joins TRBV11-2 and TRBJ2-1, with 11 bases identical to TRBD2. This TCR was recovered from a man younger than 30 in good health and CMV-seronegative. The specimen sequenced was PBMCs. CDR3 protein: CASSFTSGSYNEQFF. The CDR3 coding sequence is TGTGCCAGCAGCTTTACTAGCGGGAGCTACAATGAGCAGTTCTTC.